This entry describes one T cell receptor (beta chain). The data stem from a study of shared T cell receptors in the human thymus. TCRdb's table, derived via immunoSEQ multiplex PCR, lists solely in-frame clones and lacks some. The sample records about 710,000 clones, more than 70% being singletons. The CDR3 runs to 17 residues. The germline V gene has CDR1 SEHNR and CDR2 FQNEAQ (reference sequence). V lost 2 bases and J lost 6; bases outside the gene matches: 15. This same sample was also taken into another study, of human thymus T cells. That source adds: Each of the donors was a healthy Finnish infant who was undergoing open corrective cardiac surgery for congenital heart defects. Resected material from corrective heart surgery provided the thymus tissue analysed.

The sequencing input was thymocytes. This chain joins TRBV7-9 and TRBJ1-2; TRBD1 agrees at 7 bases. The source is a boy under two years old with a congenital heart defect. The CDR3 nucleotides are TGTGCCAGCAGCTTAAAGGGGACAGATCTTATAGGGAATGGCTACACCTTC. Protein: CASSLKGTDLIGNGYTF.